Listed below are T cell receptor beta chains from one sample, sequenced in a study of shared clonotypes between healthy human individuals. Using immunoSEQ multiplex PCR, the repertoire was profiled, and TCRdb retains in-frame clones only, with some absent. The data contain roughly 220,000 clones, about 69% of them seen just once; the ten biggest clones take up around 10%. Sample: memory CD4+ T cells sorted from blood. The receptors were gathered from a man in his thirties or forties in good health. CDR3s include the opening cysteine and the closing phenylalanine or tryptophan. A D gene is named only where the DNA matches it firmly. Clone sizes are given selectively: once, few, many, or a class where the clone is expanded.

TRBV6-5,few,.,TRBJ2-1,TGTGCCACCCGGTCCTGGGACGGAAATGAGCAGTTCTTC,CATRSWDGNEQFF
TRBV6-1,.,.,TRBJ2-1,TGTGCCAGCATCCCCGACAGAACCCGCAATGAGCAGTTCTTC,CASIPDRTRNEQFF
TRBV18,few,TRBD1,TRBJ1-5,TGTGCCAGCTCACCAGAGGGGGCAGGTCAGCCCCAGCATTTT,CASSPEGAGQPQHF
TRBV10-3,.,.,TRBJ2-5,TGTGCCATCAGTGGGCTGGGTGGGCAAGAGACCCAGTACTTC,CAISGLGGQETQYF
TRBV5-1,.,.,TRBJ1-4,TGCGCCAGCAGCTTGGACCCCGACAGGCAACTGTTTTTT,CASSLDPDRQLFF
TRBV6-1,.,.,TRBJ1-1,TGTGCCAGCACGGGCCCATTGAACACTGAAGCTTTCTTT,CASTGPLNTEAFF
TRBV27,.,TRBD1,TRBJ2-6,TGTGCCAGCAGTTTTAGAACCTATCCGGGACAGGGATTCCGCCCTGGGGCCAACGTCCTGACTTTC,CASSFRTYPGQGFRPGANVLTF
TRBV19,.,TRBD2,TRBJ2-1,TGTGCCAGTAGTATGAGGTCTAGCGGCCACAATGAGCAGTTCTTC,CASSMRSSGHNEQFF
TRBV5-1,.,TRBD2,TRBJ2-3,TGCGCCAGCAGCCCCTCCACTAGCGGGAGCACAGATACGCAGTATTTT,CASSPSTSGSTDTQYF
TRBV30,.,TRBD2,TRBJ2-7,TGTGCCTGGAGAGATTTTTTACCCGCAGCGGGAGGGGTGGGCGAGCAGTACTTC,CAWRDFLPAAGGVGEQYF
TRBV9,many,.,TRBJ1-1,TGTGCCAGCAGCGTATTGGGTAAACTGGGCACTGAAGCTTTCTTT,CASSVLGKLGTEAFF